These T cell receptor beta chains were read from a single sample in a study of CD8 T cells in Susac syndrome. TCRdb re-analysed the immunoSEQ multiplex PCR reads in MiXCR, keeping a single row per CDR3 protein. The sample holds about 210,000 distinct CDR3 sequences, roughly 96% seen once. Material for sequencing was CD4+ T cells from PBMCs. The receptor set was obtained from a human donor with multiple sclerosis. CDR3s include the opening cysteine and the closing phenylalanine or tryptophan. Fields, in order: J gene, V gene, CDR3 protein.

TRBJ2-1 TRBV9 CASSLTTSGGSSYNEQFF
TRBJ1-2 TRBV12-3/TRBV12-4 CASSALDRASGYTF
TRBJ2-7 TRBV29-1 CSVAAGYEQYF
TRBJ2-5 TRBV11-2 CASSRGAGETQYF
TRBJ2-6 TRBV27 CASSLRTPSGANVLTF
TRBJ2-7 TRBV15 CATSTGTSGDNEQYF
TRBJ2-5 TRBV3-1 CASSQVIAGGGEETQYF
TRBJ1-2 TRBV2 CASSENTGGSYGYTF
TRBJ2-3 TRBV2 CASSVEKQYF
TRBJ2-1 TRBV29-1 CSVEPTGRRSYNEQFF
TRBJ2-5 TRBV20-1 CSARDLTGQETQYF
TRBJ1-4 TRBV29-1 CSVEEPATNEKLFF
TRBJ2-6 TRBV6-2/TRBV6-3 CASSHRPMGTGANVLTF
TRBJ1-1 TRBV11-2 CASSPFGDGTPEAFF
TRBJ1-2 TRBV7-6 CASSLWGLGGYTF
TRBJ1-5 TRBV12-5 CASGRPISGQGADNNQPQHF
TRBJ2-3 TRBV5-4 CASSFDRVGGNTQYF
TRBJ1-5 TRBV30 CAWGFRRSLEHF
TRBJ2-7 TRBV28 CASAFNEQYF
TRBJ1-5 TRBV4-2 CASSQDRREQPQHF
TRBJ2-3 TRBV25-1 CASSSGGQGTDTQYF
TRBJ2-1 TRBV5-4 CASSLVGVNEQFF
TRBJ2-7 TRBV15 CATSRGKFHEQYF
TRBJ2-3 TRBV5-1 CASSLYGRGEDTQYF
TRBJ1-2 TRBV3-1 CASSQDRRDGYTF
TRBJ2-7 TRBV29-1 CSVAGQGHEQYF
TRBJ2-5 TRBV29-1 CSVGTSGRETQYF
TRBJ1-2 TRBV7-9 CASSADIYGYTF
TRBJ1-4 TRBV4-1 CASSRYRGSNEKLFF
TRBJ2-1 TRBV3-1 CASSPGVEQFF
TRBJ2-2 TRBV10-2 CASSESRIGTGANTGELFF
TRBJ2-7 TRBV28 CATAGYEQYF
TRBJ2-5 TRBV19 CASKRGPVQETQYF
TRBJ1-2 TRBV28 CASSGQTSYGYTF
TRBJ2-1 TRBV5-1 CASSLVQLAGLYNEQFF
TRBJ1-1 TRBV30 CAWSQGPEAFF
TRBJ2-1 TRBV12-3/TRBV12-4 CASSLGRGTEQFF
TRBJ1-3 TRBV9 CASSVGDGSGNTIYF
TRBJ1-1 TRBV5-6 CASSLVGTPNTEAFF
TRBJ1-2 TRBV5-4 CASSFQGADSGYTF
TRBJ2-1 TRBV9 CASSDPPNIHEQFF
TRBJ1-2 TRBV29-1 CSGKPTGAGGYTF
TRBJ2-3 TRBV25-1 CASSERTGGYSTDTQYF
TRBJ2-3 TRBV9 CASSAGATDTQYF